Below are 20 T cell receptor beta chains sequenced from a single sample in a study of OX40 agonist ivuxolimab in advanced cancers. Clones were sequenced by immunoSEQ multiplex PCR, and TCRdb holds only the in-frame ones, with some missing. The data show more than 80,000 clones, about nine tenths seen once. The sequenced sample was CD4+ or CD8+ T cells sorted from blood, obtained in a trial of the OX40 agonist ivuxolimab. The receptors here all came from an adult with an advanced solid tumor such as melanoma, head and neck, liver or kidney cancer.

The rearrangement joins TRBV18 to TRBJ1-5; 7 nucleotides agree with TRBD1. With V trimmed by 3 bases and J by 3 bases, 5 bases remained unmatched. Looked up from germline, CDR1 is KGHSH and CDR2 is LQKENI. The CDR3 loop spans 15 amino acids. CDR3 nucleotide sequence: TGTGCCAGCTCACCCGAAGGGGGCAACAATCAGCCCCAGCATTTT. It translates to CASSPEGGNNQPQHF.

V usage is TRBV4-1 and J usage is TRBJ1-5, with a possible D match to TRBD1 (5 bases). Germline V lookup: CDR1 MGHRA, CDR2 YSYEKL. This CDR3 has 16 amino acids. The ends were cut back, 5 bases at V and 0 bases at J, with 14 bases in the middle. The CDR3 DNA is TGCGCCAGCAGCAGCGCCACAGGATATAGCAATCAGCCCCAGCATTTT. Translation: CASSSATGYSNQPQHF.

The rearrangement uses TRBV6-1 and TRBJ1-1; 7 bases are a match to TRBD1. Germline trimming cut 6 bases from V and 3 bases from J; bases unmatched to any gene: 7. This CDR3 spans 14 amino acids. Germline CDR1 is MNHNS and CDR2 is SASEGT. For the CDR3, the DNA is TGTGCCAGCAGGACAGGGAACTGGGACACTGAAGCTTTCTTT. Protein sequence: CASRTGNWDTEAFF.

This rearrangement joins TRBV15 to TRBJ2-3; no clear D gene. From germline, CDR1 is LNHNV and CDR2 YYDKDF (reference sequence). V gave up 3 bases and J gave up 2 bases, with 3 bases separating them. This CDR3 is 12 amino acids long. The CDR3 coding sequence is TGTGCCACCAGCAGGGACACAGATACGCAGTATTTT. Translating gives CATSRDTDTQYF.

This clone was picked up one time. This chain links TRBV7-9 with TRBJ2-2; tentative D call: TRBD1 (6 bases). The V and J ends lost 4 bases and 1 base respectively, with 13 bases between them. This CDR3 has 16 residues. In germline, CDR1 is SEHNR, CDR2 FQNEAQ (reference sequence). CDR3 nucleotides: TGTGCCAGCAGCTCCCTTGGACAGAGGAACACCGGGGAGCTGTTTTTT. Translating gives CASSSLGQRNTGELFF.

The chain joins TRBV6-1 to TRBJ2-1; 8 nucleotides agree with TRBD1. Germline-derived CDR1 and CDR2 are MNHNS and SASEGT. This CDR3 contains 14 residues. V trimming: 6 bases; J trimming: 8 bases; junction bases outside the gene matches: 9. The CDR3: CASSLRTGIDEQFF. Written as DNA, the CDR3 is TGTGCCAGCAGCCTAAGGACAGGGATAGATGAGCAGTTCTTC.

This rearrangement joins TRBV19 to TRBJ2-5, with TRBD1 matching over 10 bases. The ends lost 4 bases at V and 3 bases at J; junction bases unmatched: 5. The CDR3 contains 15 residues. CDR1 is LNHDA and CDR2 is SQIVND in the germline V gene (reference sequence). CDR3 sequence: CASSTDRGRKETQYF. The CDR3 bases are TGTGCCAGTAGTACAGACAGGGGGCGTAAAGAGACCCAGTACTTC.

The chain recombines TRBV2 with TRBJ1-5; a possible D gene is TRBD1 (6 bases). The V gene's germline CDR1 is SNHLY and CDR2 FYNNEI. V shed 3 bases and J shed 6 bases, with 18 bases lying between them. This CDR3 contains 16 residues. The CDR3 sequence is CASSDTSRGVGQPQHF. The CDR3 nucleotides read TGTGCCAGCAGTGATACTAGCAGGGGAGTTGGTCAGCCCCAGCATTTT.

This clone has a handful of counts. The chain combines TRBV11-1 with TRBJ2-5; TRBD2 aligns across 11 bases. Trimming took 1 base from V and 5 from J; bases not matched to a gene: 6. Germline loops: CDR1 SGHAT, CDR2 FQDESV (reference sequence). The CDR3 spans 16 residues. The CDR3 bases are TGTGCCAGCAGCTTAGGAACTAGCGGGAGTGGCGAGACCCAGTACTTC. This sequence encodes CASSLGTSGSGETQYF.

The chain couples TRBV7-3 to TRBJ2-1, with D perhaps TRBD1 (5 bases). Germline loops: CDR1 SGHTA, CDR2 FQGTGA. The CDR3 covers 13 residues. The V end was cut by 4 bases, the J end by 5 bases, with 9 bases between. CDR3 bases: TGTGCCAGCAGCTCCGCCAGGGACAATGAGCAGTTCTTC. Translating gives CASSSARDNEQFF.

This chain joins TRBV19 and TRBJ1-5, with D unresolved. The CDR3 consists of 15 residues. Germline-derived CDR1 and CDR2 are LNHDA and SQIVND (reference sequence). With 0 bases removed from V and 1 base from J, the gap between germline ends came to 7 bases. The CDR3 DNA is TGTGCCAGTAGTATAGAGCCCCAGAGCAATCAGCCCCAGCATTTT. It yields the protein CASSIEPQSNQPQHF.

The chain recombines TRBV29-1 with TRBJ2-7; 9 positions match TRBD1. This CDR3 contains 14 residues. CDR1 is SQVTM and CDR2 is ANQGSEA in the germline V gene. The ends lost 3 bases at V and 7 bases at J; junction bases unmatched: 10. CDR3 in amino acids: CSVDLGQGGDEQYF. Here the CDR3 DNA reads TGCAGCGTTGATTTGGGACAGGGAGGTGATGAGCAGTACTTC.

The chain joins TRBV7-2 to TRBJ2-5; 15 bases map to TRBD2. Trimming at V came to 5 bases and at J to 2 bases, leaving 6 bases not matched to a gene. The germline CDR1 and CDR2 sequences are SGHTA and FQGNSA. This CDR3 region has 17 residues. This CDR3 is CASSPAGTSGRQETQYF. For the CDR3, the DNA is TGTGCCAGCAGCCCCGCCGGGACTAGCGGGAGGCAAGAGACCCAGTACTTC.

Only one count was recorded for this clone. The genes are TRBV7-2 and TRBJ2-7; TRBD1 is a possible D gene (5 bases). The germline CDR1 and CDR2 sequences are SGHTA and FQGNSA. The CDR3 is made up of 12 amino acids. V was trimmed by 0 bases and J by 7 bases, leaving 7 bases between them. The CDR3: CASSLAGREQYF. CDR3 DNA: TGTGCCAGCAGCTTAGCGGGGCGGGAGCAGTACTTC.

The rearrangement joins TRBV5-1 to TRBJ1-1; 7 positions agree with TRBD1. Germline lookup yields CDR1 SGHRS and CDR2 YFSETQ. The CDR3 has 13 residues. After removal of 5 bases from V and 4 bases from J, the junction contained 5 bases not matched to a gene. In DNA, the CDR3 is TGCGCCAGCAGTGAGGGACAGACCACTGAAGCTTTCTTT. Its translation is CASSEGQTTEAFF.

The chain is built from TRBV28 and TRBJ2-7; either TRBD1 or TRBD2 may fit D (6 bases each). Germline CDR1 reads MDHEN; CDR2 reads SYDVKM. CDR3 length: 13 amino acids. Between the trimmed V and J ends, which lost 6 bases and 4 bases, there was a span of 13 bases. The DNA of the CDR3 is TGTGCCAGCAGCCCCGGGGGCCCTTACGAGCAGTACTTC. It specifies CASSPGGPYEQYF.

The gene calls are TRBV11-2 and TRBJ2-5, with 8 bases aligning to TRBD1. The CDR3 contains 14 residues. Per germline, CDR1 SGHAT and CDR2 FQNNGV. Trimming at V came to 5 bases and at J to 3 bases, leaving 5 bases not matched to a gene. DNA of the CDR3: TGTGCCAGCAGCCTACGGACAGGGAAAGAGACCCAGTACTTC. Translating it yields CASSLRTGKETQYF.

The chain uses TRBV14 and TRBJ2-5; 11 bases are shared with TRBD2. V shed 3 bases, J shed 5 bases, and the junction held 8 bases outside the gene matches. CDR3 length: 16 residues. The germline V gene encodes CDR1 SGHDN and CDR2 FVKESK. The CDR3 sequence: CASSHGSGRAVETQYF. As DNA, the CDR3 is TGTGCCAGCAGCCACGGTAGCGGGAGGGCCGTGGAGACCCAGTACTTC. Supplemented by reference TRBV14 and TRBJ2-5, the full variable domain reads EAGVTQFPSHSVIEKGQTVTLRCDPISGHDNLYWYRRVMGKEIKFLLHFVKESKQDESGMPNNRFLAERTGGTYSTLKVQPAELEDSGVYFCASSHGSGRAVETQYFGPGTRLLVL.

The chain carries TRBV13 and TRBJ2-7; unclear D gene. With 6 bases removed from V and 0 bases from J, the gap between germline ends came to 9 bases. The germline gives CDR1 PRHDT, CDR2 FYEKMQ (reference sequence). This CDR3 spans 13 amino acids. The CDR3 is CASSRSVSYEQYF. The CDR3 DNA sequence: TGTGCCAGCAGTCGGTCAGTCTCCTACGAGCAGTACTTC.

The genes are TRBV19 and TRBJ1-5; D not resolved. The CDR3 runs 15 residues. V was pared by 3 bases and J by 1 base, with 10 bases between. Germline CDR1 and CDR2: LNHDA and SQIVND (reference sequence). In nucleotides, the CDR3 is TGTGCCAGTAGTATGGGTCCGACCAGCAATCAGCCCCAGCATTTT. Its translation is CASSMGPTSNQPQHF.